What follows are 21 T cell receptor beta chains derived from one specimen sequenced in a study of identical twins. TCRdb reprocessed the 5' RACE reads via MiXCR and lists one record per CDR3 protein. The sample carries about 240,000 distinct CDR3 sequences, over 9.5% recorded once. Source material: memory T cells sorted from blood. These receptors all stem from a man in his fifties in good health.

This clonotype was counted only a few times. The chain carries TRBV2 and TRBJ1-5, with D unresolved. Germline V lookup: CDR1 SNHLY, CDR2 FYNNEI. The length of the CDR3 is 17 residues. V was trimmed by 6 bases and J by 0 bases, leaving 18 bases between them. The CDR3, as DNA: TGTGCCAGCAGAGCCCCAGGTCCGGGGAATAGCAATCAGCCCCAGCATTTT. It is translated as CASRAPGPGNSNQPQHF.

This clonotype occurred many times. The chain joins TRBV7-2 to TRBJ1-4; D unclear. V lost 1 base and J 8 bases, leaving 8 bases between the germline ends. Germline loops: CDR1 SGHTA, CDR2 FQGNSA. The CDR3 covers 13 residues. DNA of the CDR3: TGTGCCAGCAGCTTAGAGCTGAACGAAAAACTGTTTTTT. Translated, it gives CASSLELNEKLFF.

Ten or more counts support this clonotype. The chain combines TRBV7-8 with TRBJ1-2; tentatively, D is TRBD1 (6 bases). The CDR3 is made up of 15 amino acids. CDR1 and CDR2 from the germline V gene are SGHVS and FQNEAQ. The V and J ends lost 3 bases and 4 bases respectively, with 15 bases between them. DNA for the CDR3: TGTGCCAGCAGCTTTTCCCCTTTGGACAGCTATGGCTACACCTTC. It translates to CASSFSPLDSYGYTF.

This clonotype was recorded at least ten times. This chain connects TRBV11-2 to TRBJ1-1; unclear D gene. V lost 2 bases and J lost 2, with 6 bases in between. The CDR3 spans 13 residues. CDR1 SGHAT and CDR2 FQNNGV come from the germline V gene. CDR3 in DNA: TGTGCCAGCAGCTTATGGGAAAACACTGAAGCTTTCTTT. This codes for CASSLWENTEAFF. The full variable domain, rest sourced from reference TRBV11-2 and TRBJ1-1, is EAGVAQSPRYKIIEKRQSVAFWCNPISGHATLYWYQQILGQGPKLLIQFQNNGVVDDSQLPKDRFSAERLKGVDSTLKIQPAKLEDSAVYLCASSLWENTEAFFGQGTRLTVV.

This clonotype was seen a handful of times. This chain uses TRBV18 with TRBJ1-4; 10 bases match TRBD1. In germline, CDR1 is KGHSH, CDR2 LQKENI. The CDR3 consists of 16 residues. V lost 5 bases to trimming and J lost 5 bases; unmatched junction nucleotides: 8. The CDR3 bases are TGTGCCAGCTCAATGACCGGGACAGGGGTCAATGAAAAACTGTTTTTT. Its translation: CASSMTGTGVNEKLFF. The full variable domain, completed using reference TRBV18 and TRBJ1-4, is NAGVMQNPRHLVRRRGQEARLRCSPMKGHSHVYWYRQLPEEGLKFMVYLQKENIIDESGMPKERFSAEFPKEGPSILRIQQVVRGDSAAYFCASSMTGTGVNEKLFFGSGTQLSVL.

This rearrangement joins TRBV11-2 to TRBJ2-3; TRBD1 matches 7 bases. There are 15 residues in the CDR3. J was trimmed by 2 bases and V by 5 bases; bases with no gene match: 7. CDR1 SGHAT and CDR2 FQNNGV come from the germline V gene. DNA of the CDR3: TGTGCCAGCAGCACTTGGGACAGAGACACAGATACGCAGTATTTT. It codes for CASSTWDRDTDTQYF.

The chain joins TRBV27 to TRBJ2-6, with D possibly being TRBD1 (7 bases). The ends were cut back, 0 bases at V and 4 bases at J, with 13 bases in the middle. This CDR3 has 17 amino acids. Germline lookup yields CDR1 MNHEY and CDR2 SMNVEV (reference sequence). CDR3 in amino acids: CASSLSGGQRGANVLTF. For the CDR3, the DNA is TGTGCCAGCAGTTTATCCGGGGGACAGCGAGGGGCCAACGTCCTGACTTTC.

This clonotype was recorded many times. The chain has TRBV28 and TRBJ2-7, with 9 bases matching TRBD2. Germline V CDR1 and CDR2: MDHEN, SYDVKM. Germline trimming cut 3 bases from V and 3 bases from J; bases unmatched to any gene: 6. The CDR3 totals 15 residues. The CDR3: CASSLALAGFYEQYF. The DNA of the CDR3 is TGTGCCAGCAGTTTGGCACTAGCGGGTTTCTACGAGCAGTACTTC.

This clonotype was observed a few times. This sequence joins TRBV14 and TRBJ2-7; 7 bases line up with TRBD1. This CDR3 comprises 15 residues. V lost 2 bases and J lost 4; bases outside the gene matches: 8. Germline CDR1 and CDR2: SGHDN and FVKESK. CDR3 nucleotide sequence: TGTGCCAGCAGCCAAATCGGGCAGGGGGATTACGAGCAGTACTTC. This translates into CASSQIGQGDYEQYF. The whole variable domain, filled in from reference TRBV14 and TRBJ2-7, reads EAGVTQFPSHSVIEKGQTVTLRCDPISGHDNLYWYRRVMGKEIKFLLHFVKESKQDESGMPNNRFLAERTGGTYSTLKVQPAELEDSGVYFCASSQIGQGDYEQYFGPGTRLTVT.

The chain carries TRBV7-2 and TRBJ2-5, with 10 positions matching TRBD2. The trim removed 3 bases at V and 4 bases at J, leaving 8 bases unmatched. The CDR3 has 16 residues. Germline V gene data show CDR1 as SGHTA and CDR2 as FQGNSA. CDR3 amino acids: CASSFSGRAGGETQYF. CDR3 in DNA: TGTGCCAGCAGCTTCAGCGGGAGGGCCGGGGGAGAGACCCAGTACTTC.

This clonotype was detected many times. The chain employs TRBV7-6 and TRBJ2-3; 11 bases match TRBD2. V was clipped by 1 base and J by 4 bases; unmatched bases: 7. The CDR3 extends over 17 amino acids. The germline gives CDR1 SGHVS, CDR2 FNYEAQ. CDR3: CASSLVLAGVGADTQYF. The CDR3 nucleotides read TGTGCCAGCAGCTTAGTACTAGCGGGAGTAGGGGCAGATACGCAGTATTTT. The full variable domain, in which reference TRBV7-6 and TRBJ2-3 provide the parts outside the CDR3, is GAGVSQSPRYKVTKRGQDVALRCDPISGHVSLYWYRQALGQGPEFLTYFNYEAQQDKSGLPNDRFSAERPEGSISTLTIQRTEQRDSAMYRCASSLVLAGVGADTQYFGPGTRLTVL.

The table lists this clonotype with a few counts. The chain employs TRBV5-6 and TRBJ1-5; D is perhaps TRBD1 (6 bases). Germline assignment: CDR1 SGHDT and CDR2 YYEEEE. This CDR3 has 17 amino acids. V lost 4 bases and J 0 bases, leaving 17 bases between the germline ends. The CDR3 region is CASSPDRTPYSNQPQHF. CDR3 in DNA: TGTGCCAGCAGCCCCGACAGGACTCCTTATAGCAATCAGCCCCAGCATTTT.

This clonotype was recorded once. The chain carries TRBV20-1 and TRBJ2-7; no clear D gene. In germline, CDR1 is DFQATT, CDR2 SNEGSKA (reference sequence). V shed 1 base and J shed 3 bases, with 13 bases lying between them. The length of the CDR3 is 14 residues. The CDR3 is CSARGIRIGYEQYF. The CDR3 DNA sequence: TGCAGTGCTAGAGGGATTAGGATAGGCTACGAGCAGTACTTC.

The chain has TRBV27 and TRBJ2-2, with 8 positions matching TRBD2. CDR1 and CDR2 (germline): MNHEY, SMNVEV (reference sequence). This CDR3 region has 16 residues. Trimming removed 5 bases from V and 5 bases from J; junction bases left unmatched: 10. In nucleotides, the CDR3 is TGTGCCAGCAGTCCCCAGCGGGAGATGTGGACCGGGGAGCTGTTTTTT. Translating it yields CASSPQREMWTGELFF.

This clonotype was seen more than once but under ten times. The V gene is TRBV9, the J gene TRBJ2-2; D may be TRBD1 (7 bases). This CDR3 spans 16 amino acids. The germline V gene has CDR1 SGDLS and CDR2 YYNGEE. V shed 0 bases and J shed 1 base, with 10 bases lying between them. For the CDR3, the DNA is TGTGCCAGCAGCGTAGGACAGGGAGGGAACACCGGGGAGCTGTTTTTT. Translated, it gives CASSVGQGGNTGELFF.

This clonotype has more than one count but fewer than ten. The V call is TRBV20-1, the J call TRBJ2-7; 8 bases map to TRBD1. The CDR3 is 13 residues long. With V trimmed by 3 bases and J by 0 bases, 1 base remained unmatched. CDR1 and CDR2 from the germline V gene are DFQATT and SNEGSKA (reference sequence). The CDR3 DNA follows: TGCAGTGCTAGGGACAGGGTCTCCTACGAGCAGTACTTC. It specifies CSARDRVSYEQYF.

This clonotype was detected only a few times. V gene TRBV7-2 combines with J gene TRBJ2-7; TRBD1 matches at 11 bases. The germline V gene has CDR1 SGHTA and CDR2 FQGNSA. The V and J ends lost 7 bases and 9 bases, in that order; junction bases with no gene match: 11. CDR3 length: 14 residues. In DNA form, the CDR3 reads TGTGCCAGCACCCCGGGACAGGGGGGGGCTCGGCAGTACTTC. Its protein is CASTPGQGGARQYF. Combining the CDR3 with reference TRBV7-2 and TRBJ2-7 gives the whole variable domain GAGVSQSPSNKVTEKGKDVELRCDPISGHTALYWYRQSLGQGLEFLIYFQGNSAPDKSGLPSDRFSAERTGGSVSTLTIQRTQQEDSAVYLCASTPGQGGARQYFGPGTRLTVT.

This clonotype has only a few counts. The chain joins TRBV4-2 to TRBJ1-4; D perhaps matches TRBD1 (5 bases). V lost 1 base and J 7 bases, leaving 13 bases between the germline ends. The CDR3 is 15 amino acids. Germline V gene sequence: CDR1 LGHNA, CDR2 YNFKEQ. CDR3 nucleotides: TGTGCCAGCAGCCAAGCGGGAGGGACTGGTGAAAAACTGTTTTTT. Translating gives CASSQAGGTGEKLFF.

About this clonotype itself: An end of the junction differs from the germline gene, which may be a read error. The chain uses TRBV12-3 or TRBV12-4 and TRBJ1-5, with TRBD1 as a possible D gene (6 bases). The CDR3 loop spans 15 amino acids. The CDR3 protein is CASSPMAGGNQPPHF. The DNA for the CDR3 is TGTGCCAGCAGTCCAATGGCGGGGGGCAATCAGCCCCCGCATTTT.

The V and J genes are TRBV6-1 and TRBJ2-5; D may correspond to TRBD1 or TRBD2 (5 bases each). Germline V gene lookup returns CDR1 MNHNS and CDR2 SASEGT. Between the trimmed V and J ends, which lost 5 bases and 7 bases, there was a span of 17 bases. This CDR3 is 14 amino acids long. This CDR3 reads CASSQQGAGGTQYF. CDR3 nucleotide sequence: TGTGCCAGCAGTCAGCAGGGAGCTGGTGGGACCCAGTACTTC.

This clonotype came up many times. The chain joins TRBV11-2 to TRBJ1-5, with D maybe TRBD1 (6 bases). This CDR3 spans 15 amino acids. CDR1 SGHAT and CDR2 FQNNGV come from the germline V gene. Between the trimmed V and J ends, which lost 5 bases and 3 bases, there was a span of 14 bases. The CDR3 loop reads CASSLTDSFNQPQHF. The CDR3 nucleotides are TGTGCCAGCAGCCTCACGGACAGCTTCAATCAGCCCCAGCATTTT.